Below are 27 T cell receptor beta chains sequenced from a single sample in a study of T-cell memory formation after mild COVID-19. TCRdb analysed the 5' RACE reads with MiXCR anew, one entry per CDR3 protein. This sample has about 270,000 distinct CDR3 sequences, with about 17% found just once. The sequenced sample was PBMCs or a T cell subset sorted from them (not recorded which). The receptors stem from a man aged 18 to 30 who had mild COVID-19 (a few samples of this study predate the infection). Cell type and time point are not known.

The CDR3 sequence is CASSWSGTGDEQYF. For the CDR3, the DNA is TGTGCCAGCAGCTGGTCCGGGACAGGGGACGAGCAGTACTTC. The chain couples TRBV7-3 to TRBJ2-7; 10 nucleotides match TRBD1. CDR1 and CDR2 from the germline V gene are SGHTA and FQGTGA. V dropped 4 bases and J dropped 5; count of bases not matched to a gene: 5. The CDR3 has 14 amino acids.

The chain recombines TRBV9 with TRBJ2-2, with TRBD2 as a possible D gene (6 bases). CDR3 length: 14 amino acids. The germline V gene encodes CDR1 SGDLS and CDR2 YYNGEE. The ends were cut back, 0 bases at V and 4 bases at J, with 7 bases in the middle. CDR3 nucleotide sequence: TGTGCCAGCAGCGTAGACGGGGGCACCGGGGAGCTGTTTTTT. Translating it yields CASSVDGGTGELFF.

This clonotype was recorded a few times. The chain has TRBV7-9 and TRBJ2-3; possibly TRBD1 or TRBD2 for D (5 bases each). CDR3 length: 14 amino acids. Germline CDR1 is SEHNR and CDR2 is FQNEAQ (reference sequence). The ends were cut back, 5 bases at V and 2 bases at J, with 11 bases in the middle. The CDR3 loop is CASSLEGHTDTQYF. The DNA for the CDR3 is TGTGCCAGCAGCCTAGAGGGGCACACAGATACGCAGTATTTT.

This chain uses TRBV7-2 with TRBJ2-4; D is perhaps TRBD1 or TRBD2 (5 bases each). Germline V gene sequence: CDR1 SGHTA, CDR2 FQGNSA. The CDR3 covers 14 residues. V was trimmed by 1 base and J by 6 bases, leaving 10 bases between them. In DNA form, the CDR3 reads TGTGCCAGCAGCTTAGGGGGGACCTCAAACATTCAGTACTTC. This sequence encodes CASSLGGTSNIQYF.

The rearrangement links TRBV3-1 to TRBJ1-6, with D hard to call. In germline, CDR1 is LGHDT, CDR2 YNNKEL (reference sequence). V lost 5 bases, J lost 7 bases, and 15 bases lay in between. CDR3 length: 15 amino acids. The CDR3 sequence is CASSTRSQRNSPLHF. The CDR3 DNA follows: TGTGCCAGCAGCACCCGGTCCCAGCGGAATTCACCCCTCCACTTT.

This clonotype was detected many times. This chain links TRBV15 with TRBJ2-3; 8 nucleotides align to TRBD2. This CDR3 has 16 residues. CDR1 and CDR2 from the germline V gene are LNHNV and YYDKDF (reference sequence). The junction had 7 bases not matched to a gene; V was cut back by 5 bases and J by 0 bases. The CDR3 DNA reads as TGTGCCACCAGCGGGGAGCGGGGGACAAGCACAGATACGCAGTATTTT. Protein: CATSGERGTSTDTQYF.

The chain's CDR3 is CSVEPSGGLDTQYF. CDR3 nucleotide sequence: TGCAGCGTTGAGCCCAGCGGGGGGTTAGATACGCAGTATTTT. The chain employs TRBV29-1 and TRBJ2-3, with TRBD2 identical over 9 bases. Germline V gives CDR1 SQVTM, CDR2 ANQGSEA. Losses at the gene ends were 3 bases for V and 5 bases for J; bases not matched to a gene: 6. This CDR3 is built from 14 residues.

This clonotype showed up many times. The chain is built from TRBV12-3 or TRBV12-4 and TRBJ2-7; no definite D call. V was cut by 2 bases and J by 0 bases, with 8 bases left in between. This CDR3 spans 14 amino acids. CDR3 DNA: TGTGCCAGCAGTTTAAGCTATTCCTCCTACGAGCAGTACTTC. It codes for CASSLSYSSYEQYF.

In this sample, this clonotype turned up a few times. The chain combines TRBV20-1 with TRBJ2-7; TRBD2 might be the D (5 bases). CDR1 is DFQATT, CDR2 SNEGSKA, per germline (reference sequence). V was trimmed by 0 bases and J by 7 bases, leaving 10 bases between them. The CDR3 has 12 amino acids. The chain's CDR3 is CSARDVEGEQYF. In DNA, the CDR3 is TGCAGTGCTAGAGATGTAGAGGGAGAGCAGTACTTC.

As regards this clonotype: Relative to the germline gene, one junction end is altered; a read error may explain this. The chain joins TRBV20-1 to TRBJ2-5, with 7 positions matching TRBD2. This CDR3 is 14 amino acids long. Germline CDR1 DFQATT, CDR2 SNEGSKA (reference sequence). The CDR3 sequence is CSREKAGLREAQYF. CDR3 DNA: TGCAGTCGTGAGAAAGCGGGACTAAGAGAGGCCCAGTACTTC.

The table lists this clonotype with many counts. V usage is TRBV6-5 and J usage is TRBJ2-2; D may be TRBD2 (6 bases). The V end was cut by 2 bases, the J end by 5 bases, with 9 bases between. In germline, CDR1 is MNHEY, CDR2 SVGAGI. The CDR3 has 14 residues. The CDR3 DNA sequence: TGTGCCAGCAGTTACGGGCTAGCGACCGGGGAGCTGTTTTTT. Protein sequence: CASSYGLATGELFF.

The CDR3 DNA is TGCGCCAGCAGCCCCCGACATATCAGCAATCAGCCCCAGCATTTT. Residues: CASSPRHISNQPQHF. The V call is TRBV4-1, the J call TRBJ1-5, with D uncertain. Trimming removed 4 bases from V and 1 base from J, with 11 bases in between. The germline CDR1 and CDR2 sequences are MGHRA and YSYEKL. This CDR3 spans 15 amino acids.

This clonotype was seen a few times. The rearrangement links TRBV5-6 to TRBJ2-1, with TRBD2 matching over 13 bases. This CDR3 comprises 16 residues. The ends lost 1 base at V and 6 bases at J; junction bases unmatched: 4. CDR1 is SGHDT, CDR2 YYEEEE, per germline. The CDR3 spells CASSLRLAGGSNEQFF. CDR3 DNA sequence: TGTGCCAGCAGCTTGAGACTAGCGGGGGGATCCAATGAGCAGTTCTTC.

The sample holds many counts of this clonotype. This chain connects TRBV5-1 to TRBJ2-1; 9 nucleotides line up with TRBD2. CDR3 length equals 14 residues. Losses at the gene ends were 4 bases for V and 8 bases for J; bases not matched to a gene: 7. Germline V lookup: CDR1 SGHRS, CDR2 YFSETQ. The CDR3 here is CASSLAGGPDEQFF. CDR3 DNA sequence: TGCGCCAGCAGCCTTGCGGGGGGGCCCGATGAGCAGTTCTTC.

DNA of the CDR3: TGTGCCAGCAGCGACGGGACAGGGGGTGATACGCAGTATTTT. This translates into CASSDGTGGDTQYF. The chain is built from TRBV11-3 and TRBJ2-3; TRBD1 matches at 11 bases. This CDR3 is 14 amino acids long. CDR1 and CDR2 (germline): SGHNT, YENEEA. Trimming removed 5 bases from V and 6 bases from J; junction bases left unmatched: 4.

This clonotype was counted at least ten times. The chain combines TRBV6-1 with TRBJ2-7, with D possibly being TRBD1 (5 bases). The CDR3 is 14 residues long. The V end was cut by 1 base, the J end by 2 bases, with 9 bases between. The germline gives CDR1 MNHNS, CDR2 SASEGT. DNA of the CDR3: TGTGCCAGCAGTGAAGAGGGGCCGACCTACGAGCAGTACTTC. The encoded protein is CASSEEGPTYEQYF.

This chain uses TRBV18 with TRBJ2-5, with D hard to call. Germline-derived CDR1 and CDR2 are KGHSH and LQKENI. The V and J ends lost 3 bases and 1 base respectively, with 12 bases between them. The length of the CDR3 is 15 residues. Here the CDR3 DNA reads TGTGCCAGCTCACCGGTGGGTGACGGCCAAGAGACCCAGTACTTC. It codes for CASSPVGDGQETQYF.

V usage is TRBV5-6 and J usage is TRBJ1-4, with D perhaps TRBD1 (6 bases). The CDR3 contains 14 residues. V was cut by 0 bases and J by 5 bases, with 8 bases left in between. CDR1 SGHDT and CDR2 YYEEEE come from the germline V gene. The CDR3 region is CASSLAGVNEKLFF. The CDR3 DNA reads as TGTGCCAGCAGCTTGGCAGGGGTAAATGAAAAACTGTTTTTT.

This clonotype was counted once. V gene TRBV30 combines with J gene TRBJ2-1; TRBD2 aligns across 9 bases. V was clipped by 3 bases and J by 6 bases; unmatched bases: 9. Germline V lookup: CDR1 GTSNPN, CDR2 SVGIG (reference sequence). This CDR3 contains 15 residues. CDR3 sequence reads: CAWSRLAALLNEQFF. CDR3 nucleotides: TGTGCCTGGAGCCGACTAGCGGCACTACTCAATGAGCAGTTCTTC.

The CDR3 loop is CASSFGPEGGIAFF. In DNA, the CDR3 is TGTGCCAGCAGTTTTGGCCCGGAGGGGGGCATCGCTTTCTTT. The J gene is TRBJ1-1, the V gene TRBV12-3 or TRBV12-4, with a tentative D call TRBD1 (6 bases). The V end was cut by 3 bases, the J end by 11 bases, with 19 bases between. The CDR3 sequence is 14 residues long.

This clonotype was seen repeatedly, ten times or more. The chain couples TRBV7-2 to TRBJ2-2; D unresolved. Germline CDR1 SGHTA, CDR2 FQGNSA. V lost 1 base and J lost 5, with 11 bases in between. This CDR3 has 15 amino acids. CDR3 loop: CASSLVVLVTGELFF. CDR3 in DNA: TGTGCCAGCAGCTTAGTAGTATTAGTTACCGGGGAGCTGTTTTTT.

This clonotype appeared a single time. This sequence joins TRBV2 and TRBJ1-5, with TRBD1 as a possible D gene (6 bases). Germline assignment: CDR1 SNHLY and CDR2 FYNNEI. Between the trimmed V and J ends, which lost 4 bases and 5 bases, there was a span of 9 bases. This CDR3 spans 13 amino acids. The CDR3 loop reads CASSVEGDQPQHF. CDR3 in DNA: TGTGCCAGCAGTGTGGAGGGGGATCAGCCCCAGCATTTT.

This clonotype has a handful of counts. The chain carries TRBV11-2 and TRBJ2-3; 8 nucleotides agree with TRBD2. J gave up 3 bases and V 5 bases, and 7 bases lay outside the gene matches. Germline values: CDR1 SGHAT, CDR2 FQNNGV. The CDR3 totals 15 residues. The CDR3 region is CASSVIAGRTDTQYF. The CDR3 DNA reads as TGTGCCAGCAGCGTAATAGCGGGGAGGACAGATACGCAGTATTTT.

This clonotype was picked up a small number of times. The chain is built from TRBV7-2 and TRBJ2-1; D gene ambiguous. Germline V gene sequence: CDR1 SGHTA, CDR2 FQGNSA. The CDR3 length is 13 residues. The ends were cut back, 0 bases at V and 10 bases at J, with 10 bases in the middle. The CDR3 DNA reads TGTGCCAGCAGCTTAGCGCTGTGGGGAGAGCAGTTCTTC. It codes for CASSLALWGEQFF.

This clonotype came up many times. The J gene is TRBJ1-4, the V gene TRBV7-6, with 7 bases aligning to TRBD1. The CDR3 is made up of 14 amino acids. With 5 bases clipped from V and 8 bases from J, the junction kept 8 bases outside the gene matches. CDR1 and CDR2 from the germline V gene are SGHVS and FNYEAQ. The CDR3 coding sequence is TGTGCCAGCAGCCCCCAACAGGGGCTAGAAAAACTGTTTTTT. This sequence encodes CASSPQQGLEKLFF.

This clonotype was detected a few times. The chain combines TRBV7-2 with TRBJ2-1; TRBD1 agrees at 8 bases. The CDR3 extends over 15 amino acids. V dropped 5 bases and J dropped 3; count of bases not matched to a gene: 6. The germline V gene encodes CDR1 SGHTA and CDR2 FQGNSA. CDR3 bases: TGTGCCAGCAGCGTAGGACAGGGCAACTACAATGAGCAGTTCTTC. Translated, it gives CASSVGQGNYNEQFF.

This chain uses TRBV12-3 or TRBV12-4 with TRBJ2-6; 7 bases fit TRBD1. CDR3 length: 17 amino acids. With V trimmed by 1 base and J by 1 base, 4 bases remained unmatched. This CDR3 reads CASSLDRGQSGANVLTF. The CDR3 DNA sequence: TGTGCCAGCAGTTTAGACAGGGGCCAGTCTGGGGCCAACGTCCTGACTTTC.